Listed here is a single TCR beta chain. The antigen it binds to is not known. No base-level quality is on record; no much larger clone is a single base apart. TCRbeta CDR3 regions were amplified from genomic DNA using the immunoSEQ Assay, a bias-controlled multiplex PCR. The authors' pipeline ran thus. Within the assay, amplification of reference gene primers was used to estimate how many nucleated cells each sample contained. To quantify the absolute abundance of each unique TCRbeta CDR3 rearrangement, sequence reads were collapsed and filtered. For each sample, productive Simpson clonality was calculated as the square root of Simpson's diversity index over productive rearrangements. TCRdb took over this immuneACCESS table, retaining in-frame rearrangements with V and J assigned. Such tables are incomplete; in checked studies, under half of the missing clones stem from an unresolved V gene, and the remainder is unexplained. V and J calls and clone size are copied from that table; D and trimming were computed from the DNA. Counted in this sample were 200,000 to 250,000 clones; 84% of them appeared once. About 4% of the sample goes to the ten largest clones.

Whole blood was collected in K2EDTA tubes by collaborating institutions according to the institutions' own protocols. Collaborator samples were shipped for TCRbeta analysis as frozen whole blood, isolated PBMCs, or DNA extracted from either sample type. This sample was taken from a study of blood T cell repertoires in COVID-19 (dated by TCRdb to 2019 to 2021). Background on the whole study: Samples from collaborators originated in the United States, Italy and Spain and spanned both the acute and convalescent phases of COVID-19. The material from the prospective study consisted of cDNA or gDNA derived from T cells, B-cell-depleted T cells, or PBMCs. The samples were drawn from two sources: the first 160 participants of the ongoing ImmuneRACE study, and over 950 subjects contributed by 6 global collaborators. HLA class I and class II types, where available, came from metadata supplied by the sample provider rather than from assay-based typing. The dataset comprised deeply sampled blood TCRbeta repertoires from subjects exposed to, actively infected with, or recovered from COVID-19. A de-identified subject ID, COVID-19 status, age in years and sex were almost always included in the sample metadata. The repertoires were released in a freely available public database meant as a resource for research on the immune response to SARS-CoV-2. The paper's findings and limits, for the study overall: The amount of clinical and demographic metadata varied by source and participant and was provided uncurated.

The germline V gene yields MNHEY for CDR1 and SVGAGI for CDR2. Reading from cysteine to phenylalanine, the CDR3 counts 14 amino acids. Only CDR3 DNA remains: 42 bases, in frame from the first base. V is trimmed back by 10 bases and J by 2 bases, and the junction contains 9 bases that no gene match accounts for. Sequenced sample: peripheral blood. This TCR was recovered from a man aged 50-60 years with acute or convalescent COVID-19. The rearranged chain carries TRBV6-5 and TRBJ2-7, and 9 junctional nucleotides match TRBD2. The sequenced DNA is TGTGCCACTAGAATGAGCGGGGGGACCTACGAGCAGTACTTC. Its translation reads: CATRMSGGTYEQYF.